The clone carrying this TCR beta chain was observed a handful of times. This specimen comes from a study of spatial heterogeneity in lung cancer. About the study: More beta-chain than alpha-chain sequences were consistently detected. Unique TCR and UMI combinations averaged more than ten appearances each in raw reads.

Germline-derived CDR1 and CDR2 are LNHNV and YYDKDF (reference sequence). V shed 3 bases and J 0 bases; nucleotides not matched to a gene: 5. This CDR3 spans 17 amino acids. Using its own MiXCR run on the 5' RACE reads, TCRdb lists one record per CDR3 protein. The sample yields around 110,000 distinct CDR3 sequences, about 12% seen once. This sample's time point: blood at routine non-recurrence follow-up after resection. Tumor, nontumor lung or frozen PBMC supplied whole RNA that was sequenced unsorted. This specimen consisted of PBMCs, obtained at follow-up. The source is a male donor with early-stage non-small cell lung cancer. This chain uses TRBV15 with TRBJ2-4; 10 bases match TRBD2. The chain's CDR3 is CATSSRTSGLAKNIQYF. The CDR3 nucleotides read TGTGCCACCAGCAGCCGGACTAGCGGTCTAGCCAAAAACATTCAGTACTTC.